The clone carrying this T cell receptor beta chain was detected ten times or more. What it binds is unknown. The authors took PBMCs from 8 to 10 ml fresh peripheral blood. This record belongs to a study of T cells in Graves' hyperthyroidism and ophthalmopathy. The CDR3 totals 19 residues. CDR1 MNHNS and CDR2 SASEGT come from the germline V gene. The V end was cut by 6 bases, the J end by 1 base, with 27 bases between. RNA transcripts gave rise to amplified TCR beta CDR3 regions. With the HTBI primer set, the TCR CDR3 went through a first round of RT-PCR. MiXCR was run by TCRdb on the multiplex PCR reads, yielding one entry per CDR3 protein. This sample carries under 450,000 distinct CDR3 sequences, approximately 14% of them seen once, and the ten largest clones take 13% to 15%. Broader study findings: Separating ophthalmopathy from stable hyperthyroidism was achieved by a 13 V-J model.

V usage is TRBV6-1 and J usage is TRBJ2-5; possibly TRBD1 or TRBD2 for D (5 bases each). The sequenced material came from blood. This clonotype was obtained from a woman younger than 30 with Graves' hyperthyroidism. The CDR3 nucleotides read TGTGCCAGCAGCGCCTTCGGGGCTGGGGCGGTTAATTTCCAAGAGACCCAGTACTTC. This translates into CASSAFGAGAVNFQETQYF.